Below, one TCR beta chain is given with its context. Data came from immunoSEQ multiplex PCR; TCRdb stores just in-frame clones and leaves some out. The repertoire holds 600,000 to 750,000 clones, less than 95% seen once, with around a third in the top ten. The data were taken from a study of shared clonotypes between healthy human individuals. Sequencing was performed on memory CD8+ T cells from PBMCs. Regarding subset: CD45RO+ cells pooled with CCR7-negative TemRA cells. This sequence was found in a man aged 18 to 29 in good health. Some clones in this sample may be carry-over from other donors' samples.

CDR3 sequence reads: CASSLPPDGAPVYGYTF. Written as DNA, the CDR3 is TGTGCCAGCAGCCTCCCCCCGGACGGGGCGCCGGTCTATGGCTACACCTTC. The chain carries TRBV7-9 and TRBJ1-2; D possibly corresponds to TRBD1 (5 bases). The CDR3 contains 17 residues. Germline V gene data show CDR1 as SEHNR and CDR2 as FQNEAQ (reference sequence). The ends were cut back, 5 bases at V and 4 bases at J, with 23 bases in the middle. Based on the CDR3 plus reference TRBV7-9 and TRBJ1-2, the full variable domain is DTGVSQNPRHKITKRGQNVTFRCDPISEHNRLYWYRQTLGQGPEFLTYFQNEAQLEKSRLLSDRFSAERPKGSFSTLEIQRTEQGDSAMYLCASSLPPDGAPVYGYTFGSGTRLTVV.